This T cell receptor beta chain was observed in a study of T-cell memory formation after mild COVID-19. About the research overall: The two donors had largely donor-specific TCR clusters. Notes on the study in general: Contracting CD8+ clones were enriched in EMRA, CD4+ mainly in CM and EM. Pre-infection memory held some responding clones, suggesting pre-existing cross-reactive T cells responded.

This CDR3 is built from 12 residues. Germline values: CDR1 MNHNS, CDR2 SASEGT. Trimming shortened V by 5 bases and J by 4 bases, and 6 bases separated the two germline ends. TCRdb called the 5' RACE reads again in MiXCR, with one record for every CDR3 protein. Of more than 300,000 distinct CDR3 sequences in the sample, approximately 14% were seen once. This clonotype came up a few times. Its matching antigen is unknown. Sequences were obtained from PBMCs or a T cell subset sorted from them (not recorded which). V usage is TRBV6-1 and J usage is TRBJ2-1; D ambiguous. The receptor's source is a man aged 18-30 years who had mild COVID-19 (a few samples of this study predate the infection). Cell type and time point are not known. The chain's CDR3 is CASSKQYNEQFF. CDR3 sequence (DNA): TGTGCCAGCAGTAAGCAGTACAATGAGCAGTTCTTC.